The clone carrying this T cell receptor (beta chain) was observed at least ten times. These data are taken from a study of spatial heterogeneity in lung cancer. The overall study: Sequence detection consistently recorded a greater number of beta-chain than alpha-chain sequences. Raw-read counts averaged over ten per unique TCR and UMI combination.

Individual TCR cDNA molecules each bore their own unique molecular identifier. TCRdb passed the 5' RACE reads through MiXCR, listing each CDR3 protein once. This sample has about 52,000 distinct CDR3 sequences, with roughly 6.5% found just once. The V and J ends lost 3 bases and 6 bases, in that order; junction bases with no gene match: 6. The CDR3 covers 15 residues. The time point denotes: sample taken at primary tumor resection. The authors sequenced whole RNA from tumor, nontumor lung or frozen PBMC without sorting. The donors were 72 patients with non-small cell lung cancer that was early-stage and untreated.

The sample here was PBMCs, taken at surgery. This chain connects TRBV12-3 or TRBV12-4 to TRBJ2-2; 8 bases are a match to TRBD1. The TCR comes from a female donor with early-stage non-small cell lung cancer. CDR3 sequence reads: CASSLDRVIAGELFF. The DNA of the CDR3 is TGTGCCAGCAGTTTGGACAGGGTGATAGCCGGGGAGCTGTTTTTT.